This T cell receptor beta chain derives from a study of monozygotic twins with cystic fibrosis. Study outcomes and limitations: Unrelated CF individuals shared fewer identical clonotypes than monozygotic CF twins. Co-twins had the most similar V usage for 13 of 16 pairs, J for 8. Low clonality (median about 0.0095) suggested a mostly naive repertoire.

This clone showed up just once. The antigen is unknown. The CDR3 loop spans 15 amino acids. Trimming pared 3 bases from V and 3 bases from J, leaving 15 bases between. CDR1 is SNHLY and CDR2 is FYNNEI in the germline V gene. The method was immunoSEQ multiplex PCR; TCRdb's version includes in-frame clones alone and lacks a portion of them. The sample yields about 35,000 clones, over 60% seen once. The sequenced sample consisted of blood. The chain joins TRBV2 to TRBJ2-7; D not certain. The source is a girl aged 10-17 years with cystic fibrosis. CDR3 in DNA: TGTGCCAGCAGTGAGGTGGGTAGCTCTCGCTACGAGCAGTACTTC. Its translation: CASSEVGSSRYEQYF.